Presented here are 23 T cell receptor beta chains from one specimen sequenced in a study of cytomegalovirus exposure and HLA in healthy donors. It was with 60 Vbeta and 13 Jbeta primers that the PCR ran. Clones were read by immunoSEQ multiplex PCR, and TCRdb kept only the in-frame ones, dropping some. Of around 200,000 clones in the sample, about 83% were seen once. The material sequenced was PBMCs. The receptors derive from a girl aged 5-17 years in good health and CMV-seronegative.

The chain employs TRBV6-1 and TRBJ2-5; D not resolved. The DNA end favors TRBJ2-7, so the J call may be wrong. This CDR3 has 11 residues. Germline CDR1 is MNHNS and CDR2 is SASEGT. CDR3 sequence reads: CASSDLNEQYF. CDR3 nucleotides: TGTGCCAGCAGTGACCTAAACGAGCAGTACTTC.

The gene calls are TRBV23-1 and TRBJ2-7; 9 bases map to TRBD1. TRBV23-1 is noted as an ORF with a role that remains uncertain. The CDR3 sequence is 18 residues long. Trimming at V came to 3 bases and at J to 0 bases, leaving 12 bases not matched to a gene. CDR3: CASSQIIQWTGASYEQYF. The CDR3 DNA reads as TGCGCCAGCAGTCAGATAATACAGTGGACAGGGGCCTCCTACGAGCAGTACTTC.

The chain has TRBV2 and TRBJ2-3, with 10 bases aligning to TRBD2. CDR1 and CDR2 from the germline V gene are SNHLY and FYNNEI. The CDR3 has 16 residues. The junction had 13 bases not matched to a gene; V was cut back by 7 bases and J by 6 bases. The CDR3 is CASTPAGGPYSDTQYF. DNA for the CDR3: TGTGCCAGCACCCCAGCGGGGGGGCCATATTCTGATACGCAGTATTTT.

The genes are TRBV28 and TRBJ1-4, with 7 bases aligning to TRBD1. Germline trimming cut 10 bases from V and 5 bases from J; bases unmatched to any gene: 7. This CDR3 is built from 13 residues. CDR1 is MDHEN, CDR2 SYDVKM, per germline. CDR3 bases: TGTGCCACCAGGGGGGGGCTGAATGAAAAACTGTTTTTT. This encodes CATRGGLNEKLFF.

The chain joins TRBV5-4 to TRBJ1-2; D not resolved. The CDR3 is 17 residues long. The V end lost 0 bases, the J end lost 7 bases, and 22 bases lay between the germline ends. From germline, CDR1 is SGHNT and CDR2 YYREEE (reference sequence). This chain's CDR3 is CASSLAGTVSSISGYTF. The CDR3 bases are TGTGCCAGCAGCTTGGCGGGAACAGTTTCAAGTATTTCTGGCTACACCTTC.

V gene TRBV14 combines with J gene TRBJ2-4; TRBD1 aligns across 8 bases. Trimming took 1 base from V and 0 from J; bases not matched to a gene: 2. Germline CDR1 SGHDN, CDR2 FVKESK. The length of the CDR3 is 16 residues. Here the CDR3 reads CASSQGGQGAKNIQYF. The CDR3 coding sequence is TGTGCCAGCAGCCAAGGCGGACAGGGAGCCAAAAACATTCAGTACTTC.

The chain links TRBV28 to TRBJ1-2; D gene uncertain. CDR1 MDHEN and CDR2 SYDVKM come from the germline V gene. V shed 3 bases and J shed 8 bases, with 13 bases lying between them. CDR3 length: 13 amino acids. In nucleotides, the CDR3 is TGTGCCAGCAGTTTGGAGGACGCCTGGGGCTACACCTTC. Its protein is CASSLEDAWGYTF.

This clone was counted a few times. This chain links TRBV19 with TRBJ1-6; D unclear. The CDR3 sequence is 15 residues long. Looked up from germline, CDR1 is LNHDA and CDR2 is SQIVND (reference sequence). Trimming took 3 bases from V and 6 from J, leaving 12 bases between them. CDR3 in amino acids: CASSIHSSLNSPLHF. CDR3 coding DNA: TGTGCCAGTAGTATTCACAGTTCGCTTAATTCACCCCTCCACTTT. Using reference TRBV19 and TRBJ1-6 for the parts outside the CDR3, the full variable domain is DGGITQSPKYLFRKEGQNVTLSCEQNLNHDAMYWYRQDPGQGLRLIYYSQIVNDFQKGDIAEGYSVSREKKESFPLTVTSAQKNPTAFYLCASSIHSSLNSPLHFGNGTRLTVT.

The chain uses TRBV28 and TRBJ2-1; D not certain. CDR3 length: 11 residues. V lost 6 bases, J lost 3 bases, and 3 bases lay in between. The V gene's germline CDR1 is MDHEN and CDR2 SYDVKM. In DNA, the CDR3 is TGTGCCAGCAGATACTACAATGAGCAGTTCTTC. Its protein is CASRYYNEQFF.

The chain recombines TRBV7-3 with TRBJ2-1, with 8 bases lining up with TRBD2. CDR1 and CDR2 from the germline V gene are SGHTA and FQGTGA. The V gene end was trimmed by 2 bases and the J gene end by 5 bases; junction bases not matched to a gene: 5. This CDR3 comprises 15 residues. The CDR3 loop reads CASSLSPGGDNEQFF. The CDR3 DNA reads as TGTGCCAGCAGCTTATCTCCGGGGGGGGACAATGAGCAGTTCTTC.

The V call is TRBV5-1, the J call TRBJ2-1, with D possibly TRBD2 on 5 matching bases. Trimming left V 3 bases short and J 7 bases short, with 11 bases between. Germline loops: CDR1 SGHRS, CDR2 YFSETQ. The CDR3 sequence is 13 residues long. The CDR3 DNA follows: TGCGCCAGCAGCTCGATAGCGACGAATGAGCAGTTCTTC. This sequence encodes CASSSIATNEQFF.

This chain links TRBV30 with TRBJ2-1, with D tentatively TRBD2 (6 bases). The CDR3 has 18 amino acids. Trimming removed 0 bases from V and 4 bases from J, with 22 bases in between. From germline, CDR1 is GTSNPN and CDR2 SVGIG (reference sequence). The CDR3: CAWSVSLIVAGSYNEQFF. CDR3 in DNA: TGTGCCTGGAGTGTATCACTAATAGTTGCGGGAAGTTACAATGAGCAGTTCTTC.

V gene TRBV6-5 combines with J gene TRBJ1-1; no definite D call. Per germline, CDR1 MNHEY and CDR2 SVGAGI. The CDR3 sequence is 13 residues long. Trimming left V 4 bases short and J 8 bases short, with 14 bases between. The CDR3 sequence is CASSLGGIAEAFF. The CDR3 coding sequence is TGTGCCAGCAGTTTGGGCGGAATAGCGGAAGCTTTCTTT.

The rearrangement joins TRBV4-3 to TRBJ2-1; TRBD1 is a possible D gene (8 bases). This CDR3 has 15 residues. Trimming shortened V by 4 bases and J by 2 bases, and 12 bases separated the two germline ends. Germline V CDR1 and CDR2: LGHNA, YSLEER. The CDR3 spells CASSPQGGPYNEQFF. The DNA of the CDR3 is TGCGCCAGCAGCCCACAGGGGGGGCCCTACAATGAGCAGTTCTTC.

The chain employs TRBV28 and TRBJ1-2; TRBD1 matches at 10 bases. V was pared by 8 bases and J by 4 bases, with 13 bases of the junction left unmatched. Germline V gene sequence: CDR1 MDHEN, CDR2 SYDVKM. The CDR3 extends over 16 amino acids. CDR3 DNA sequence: TGTGCCAGCTCTGGGGGGACAGGGGAGTTTCGCTATGGCTACACCTTC. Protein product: CASSGGTGEFRYGYTF.

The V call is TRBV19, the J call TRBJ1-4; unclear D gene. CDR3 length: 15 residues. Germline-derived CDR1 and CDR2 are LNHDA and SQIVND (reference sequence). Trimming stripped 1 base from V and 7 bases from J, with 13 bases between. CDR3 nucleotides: TGTGCCAGTAGTATAGTGGCTCGGGATCCTGAAAAACTGTTTTTT. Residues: CASSIVARDPEKLFF.

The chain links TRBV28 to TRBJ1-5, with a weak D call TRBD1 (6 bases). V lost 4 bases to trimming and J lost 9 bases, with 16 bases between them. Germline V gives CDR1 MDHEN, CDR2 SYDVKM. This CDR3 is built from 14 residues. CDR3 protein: CASSWSPRGSPQHF. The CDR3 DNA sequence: TGTGCCAGCAGTTGGTCCCCTAGGGGGTCGCCCCAGCATTTT.

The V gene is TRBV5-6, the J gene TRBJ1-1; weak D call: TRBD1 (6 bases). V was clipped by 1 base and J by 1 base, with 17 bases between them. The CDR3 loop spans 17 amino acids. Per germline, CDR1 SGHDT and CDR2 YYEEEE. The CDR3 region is CASSLQPTGIGNTEAFF. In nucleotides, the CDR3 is TGTGCCAGCAGCTTGCAGCCGACAGGAATCGGGAACACTGAAGCTTTCTTT.

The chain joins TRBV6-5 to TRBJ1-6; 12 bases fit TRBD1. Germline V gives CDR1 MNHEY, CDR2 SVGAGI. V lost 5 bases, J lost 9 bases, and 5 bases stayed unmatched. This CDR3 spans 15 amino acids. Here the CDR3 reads CASSGTGGARSPLHF. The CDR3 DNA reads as TGTGCCAGCAGTGGGACAGGGGGCGCCCGTTCACCCCTCCACTTT.

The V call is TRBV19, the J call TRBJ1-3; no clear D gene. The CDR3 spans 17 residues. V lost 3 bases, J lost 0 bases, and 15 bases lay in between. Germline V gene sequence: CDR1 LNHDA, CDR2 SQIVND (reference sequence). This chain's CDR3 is CASSITAIRSSGNTIYF. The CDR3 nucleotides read TGTGCCAGTAGTATCACGGCAATTCGGAGCTCTGGAAACACCATATATTTT. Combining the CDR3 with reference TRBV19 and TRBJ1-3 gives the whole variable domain DGGITQSPKYLFRKEGQNVTLSCEQNLNHDAMYWYRQDPGQGLRLIYYSQIVNDFQKGDIAEGYSVSREKKESFPLTVTSAQKNPTAFYLCASSITAIRSSGNTIYFGEGSWLTVV.

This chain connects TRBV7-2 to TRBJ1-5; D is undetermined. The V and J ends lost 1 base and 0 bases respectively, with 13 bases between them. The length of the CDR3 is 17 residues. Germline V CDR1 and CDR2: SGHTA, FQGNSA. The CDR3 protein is CASSLVQVPYSNQPQHF. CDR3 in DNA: TGTGCCAGCAGCTTAGTCCAGGTACCTTATAGCAATCAGCCCCAGCATTTT. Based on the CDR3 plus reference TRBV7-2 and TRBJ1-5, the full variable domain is GAGVSQSPSNKVTEKGKDVELRCDPISGHTALYWYRQSLGQGLEFLIYFQGNSAPDKSGLPSDRFSAERTGGSVSTLTIQRTQQEDSAVYLCASSLVQVPYSNQPQHFGDGTRLSIL.

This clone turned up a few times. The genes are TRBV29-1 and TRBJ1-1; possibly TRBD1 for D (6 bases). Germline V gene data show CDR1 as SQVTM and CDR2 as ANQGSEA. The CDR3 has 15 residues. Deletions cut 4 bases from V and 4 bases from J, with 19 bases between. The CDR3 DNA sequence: TGCAGCGTTGCTCGGTTCTCGGCAGGGGCCACTGAAGCTTTCTTT. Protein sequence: CSVARFSAGATEAFF.

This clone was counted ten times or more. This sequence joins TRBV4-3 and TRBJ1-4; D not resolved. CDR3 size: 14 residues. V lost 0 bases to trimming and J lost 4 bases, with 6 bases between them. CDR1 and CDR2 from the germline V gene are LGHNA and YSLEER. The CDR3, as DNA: TGCGCCAGCAGCCAAGAGCGTTATAATGAAAAACTGTTTTTT. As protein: CASSQERYNEKLFF.